This is a list of T cell receptor beta chains from one sample in a study of beta chain features in type 1 diabetes. Profiled with immunoSEQ multiplex PCR; TCRdb holds only in-frame clones, not every one. The sample records about 360,000 clones, 10% to 15% being singletons. Sample: naive CD4+ T cells from blood. The receptors originated from a man between 18 and 35 years old in good health. Each CDR3 is given with its conserved first and last residue. The D gene is left open where the match is weak. A clone size is listed for some rows: how often the clone was seen (once, few, many), or a class if it is expanded.

TRBD1 | TRBJ1-2 | TRBV29-1 | . | 11 | TGCAGCGTTTTGACAGGGAGGGGCTACACCTTC | CSVLTGRGYTF
. | TRBJ1-2 | TRBV6-6 | few | 13 | TGTGCCACTAGGGACTACCGGGACTATGGCTACACCTTC | CATRDYRDYGYTF
. | TRBJ1-5 | TRBV19 | few | 15 | TGTGCCAGTAGTGTTTCCAGGGGTAGCAATCAGCCCCAGCATTTT | CASSVSRGSNQPQHF
TRBD1 | TRBJ2-7 | TRBV7-9 | few | 15 | TGTGCCAGCAGCCCTGGACAGGGATACTCCTACGAGCAGTACTTC | CASSPGQGYSYEQYF
TRBD2 | TRBJ2-7 | TRBV19 | . | 16 | TGTGCCAGTAGTATAGACGAGACTAGCGCAGCCTACGAGCAGTACTTC | CASSIDETSAAYEQYF
TRBD2 | TRBJ2-3 | TRBV5-4 | . | 16 | TGTGCCAGCAGCCCTCCTTGGGGGGGAGGAACAGATACGCAGTATTTT | CASSPPWGGGTDTQYF
. | TRBJ1-2 | TRBV30 | few | 13 | TGTGCCTGGAGTAAACGGGGGAACTATGGCTACACCTTC | CAWSKRGNYGYTF
. | TRBJ1-1 | TRBV7-3 | few | 15 | TGTGCCAGCAGCTTAATGGGAAGACTAAACACTGAAGCTTTCTTT | CASSLMGRLNTEAFF
. | TRBJ1-3 | TRBV2 | few | 14 | TGTGCCAGCAGTGAGATGCGGGCTGGAAACACCATATATTTT | CASSEMRAGNTIYF
. | TRBJ2-7 | TRBV7-9 | . | 16 | TGTGCCAGCAGTCAGCTGGACATGGGGGCACCCTACGAGCAGTACTTC | CASSQLDMGAPYEQYF
. | TRBJ1-1 | TRBV9 | few | 13 | TGTGCCAGCAGCGTCAACATGAACACTGAAGCTTTCTTT | CASSVNMNTEAFF
TRBD1 | TRBJ2-2 | TRBV19 | . | 16 | TGTGCCAGTAGTCCCCGGACAGGGGGGCGTACCGGGGAGCTGTTTTTT | CASSPRTGGRTGELFF
TRBD2 | TRBJ2-7 | TRBV4-2 | few | 15 | TGTGCCAGCAGCCAAGAAGCTAGCGGGAGCTACGAGCAGTACTTC | CASSQEASGSYEQYF
TRBD2 | TRBJ2-7 | TRBV28 | . | 15 | TGTGCCAGCAGTTCGGGACTAGCGGGTTTCTTCGAGCAGTACTTC | CASSSGLAGFFEQYF
. | TRBJ2-5 | TRBV15 | . | 15 | TGTGCCACCAGCAGAGATGGACAATCCCAAGAGACCCAGTACTTC | CATSRDGQSQETQYF
. | TRBJ2-3 | TRBV5-1 | . | 16 | TGCGCCAGCAGCTCCCAGGCCCCCCTTTTGACAGATACGCAGTATTTT | CASSSQAPLLTDTQYF
. | TRBJ1-2 | TRBV25-1 | few | 16 | TGTGCCAGCAGCCCCCGTTTGTGGAGATCTAACTATGGCTACACCTTC | CASSPRLWRSNYGYTF
. | TRBJ2-1 | TRBV7-2 | few | 15 | TGTGCCAGCAGCTCGCCAGGACAGACATACAATGAGCAGTTCTTC | CASSSPGQTYNEQFF
TRBD1 | TRBJ1-5 | TRBV19 | . | 15 | TGTGCCAGTAGCCGCCCGAAGGCAGGGGGGCAGCCCCAGCATTTT | CASSRPKAGGQPQHF
TRBD1 | TRBJ2-1 | TRBV27 | . | 14 | TGTGCCAGCTCCTCCCGGGACAGCCGACACCAACAGTTCTTC | CASSSRDSRHQQFF
. | TRBJ2-3 | TRBV6-6 | . | 13 | TGTGCCAGCAGCGCTCACCTAGACGGGAATTGGTATTTT | CASSAHLDGNWYF
TRBD2 | TRBJ2-1 | TRBV7-9 | . | 16 | TGTGCCAGCAGCTTCGGGAGGTACGTCTCGGGAGATGAGCAGTTCTTC | CASSFGRYVSGDEQFF
. | TRBJ2-1 | TRBV18 | . | 18 | TGTGCCAGCTCACCATGGGAAGTACTGCGGGGCTCCTACAATGAGCAGTTCTTC | CASSPWEVLRGSYNEQFF
. | TRBJ1-2 | TRBV5-6 | few | 13 | TGTGCCAGCAGCTTCAGAGGAACCTATGGCTACACCTTC | CASSFRGTYGYTF
TRBD2 | TRBJ2-5 | TRBV10-3 | few | 18 | TGTGCCATCAGTGAGTTTAGTGGGACTAGCGGATACCAAGAGACCCAGTACTTC | CAISEFSGTSGYQETQYF
. | TRBJ2-7 | TRBV29-1 | . | 12 | TGCAGCGTTCTGACAGGCTCCTACGAGCAGTACTTC | CSVLTGSYEQYF
TRBD2 | TRBJ2-7 | TRBV20-1 | few | 11 | TGCAGTGCTAGAACTAGCGGCGAGCAGTACTTC | CSARTSGEQYF
. | TRBJ1-1 | TRBV10-3 | few | 15 | TGTGCCATCAGTGAAACTCGGGGGGCGAACACTGAAGCTTTCTTT | CAISETRGANTEAFF
TRBD1 | TRBJ2-1 | TRBV10-3 | . | 13 | TGTGCCATCCAAGGACAGGGGGCAAGCGAGCAGTTCTTC | CAIQGQGASEQFF
. | TRBJ2-5 | TRBV6-1 | few | 14 | TGTGCCAGCAGTGCGACAGCAGCCCAAGAGACCCAGTACTTC | CASSATAAQETQYF
TRBD1 | TRBJ1-2 | TRBV30 | . | 14 | TGTGCCTGGAGTTCGACAGGGCGGGACTATGGCTACACCTTC | CAWSSTGRDYGYTF
. | TRBJ2-3 | TRBV4-3 | few | 13 | TGCGCCAGCAGCCAAGATCCGGGAGATACGCAGTATTTT | CASSQDPGDTQYF
. | TRBJ2-1 | TRBV4-2 | few | 13 | TGTGCCAGCAGCCCGGTTGTTGGCAATGAGCAGTTCTTC | CASSPVVGNEQFF
. | TRBJ2-1 | TRBV7-2 | . | 14 | TGTGCCAGCAGCTCGCGGGCCTACTACAATGAGCAGTTCTTC | CASSSRAYYNEQFF
. | TRBJ2-1 | TRBV7-3 | . | 13 | TGTGCCAGCAGCGCCGGGACTTACAATGAGCAGTTCTTC | CASSAGTYNEQFF
TRBD1 | TRBJ2-7 | TRBV28 | . | 15 | TGTGCCAGCAGTCGACAGGGTGCGGACTCCTACGAGCAGTACTTC | CASSRQGADSYEQYF
. | TRBJ2-3 | TRBV4-3 | . | 15 | TGCGCCAGCAGCCAAGAGTCCGGGAGCGCAGATACGCAGTATTTT | CASSQESGSADTQYF
. | TRBJ2-7 | TRBV28 | few | 11 | TGTGCCGGCGGCTCAAACTACGAGCAGTACTTC | CAGGSNYEQYF
TRBD2 | TRBJ2-1 | TRBV4-3 | . | 15 | TGCGCCAGCAGCCGCGGGAGTACCTCTTACAATGAGCAGTTCTTC | CASSRGSTSYNEQFF
. | TRBJ1-1 | TRBV5-4 | few | 14 | TGTGCCAGCAGCCCCGCGGGCAGGAACACTGAAGCTTTCTTT | CASSPAGRNTEAFF
TRBD1 | TRBJ2-7 | TRBV5-6 | few | 15 | TGTGCCAGCAGCCGCCGGGACAGGGGACCCTACGAGCAGTACTTC | CASSRRDRGPYEQYF
TRBD2 | TRBJ2-3 | TRBV7-3 | . | 14 | TGTGCCAGCAGCCCGGGGGGGCCAGTAGATACGCAGTATTTT | CASSPGGPVDTQYF
TRBD1 | TRBJ2-5 | TRBV27 | . | 16 | TGTGCCAGCATGTACAAGGGTCCAGGGGGTCAAGAGACCCAGTACTTC | CASMYKGPGGQETQYF
. | TRBJ1-5 | TRBV28 | . | 14 | TGTGCCAGCAGATTCACAGGGTGGGATCAGCCCCAGCATTTT | CASRFTGWDQPQHF
. | TRBJ1-2 | TRBV5-1 | few | 13 | TGCGCCAGCAGCTTCCTGACAGGAGGAGGCTACACCTTC | CASSFLTGGGYTF
TRBD1 | TRBJ2-7 | TRBV18 | few | 16 | TGTGCCAGCTCACAGAACCGGGACAGGGACCTCTACGAGCAGTACTTC | CASSQNRDRDLYEQYF
. | TRBJ1-1 | TRBV29-1 | few | 14 | TGCAGCGTGGGATCAGAAACAGGGTACACTGAAGCTTTCTTT | CSVGSETGYTEAFF